These 5 T cell receptor beta chains originate from one sample sequenced in a study of radiotherapy plus CTLA-4 blockade in lung cancer. The repertoire was sequenced with immunoSEQ multiplex PCR; TCRdb's copy has only in-frame clones and lacks some. The table lists about 120,000 clones, 81% of them singletons. The starting material was peripheral blood, obtained from a patient treated with radiotherapy plus ipilimumab. The receptor set was obtained from a human donor with non-small cell lung cancer that progressed on radiotherapy plus ipilimumab. Some clones in this sample may be carry-over from other donors' samples.

This clone was seen a few times. This sequence joins TRBV30 and TRBJ1-3; D call uncertain. V lost 0 bases and J 3 bases, leaving 3 bases between the germline ends. The germline V gene has CDR1 GTSNPN and CDR2 SVGIG (reference sequence). The CDR3 consists of 12 residues. CDR3 bases: TGTGCCTGGAGTGTGTATGGAAACACCATATATTTT. Translated: CAWSVYGNTIYF.

The chain uses TRBV28 and TRBJ2-3; no firm D call. The CDR3 covers 16 residues. CDR1 is MDHEN and CDR2 is SYDVKM in the germline V gene. Between the trimmed V and J ends, which lost 7 bases and 0 bases, there was a span of 17 bases. The CDR3 protein is CASIGFSRLSTDTQYF. The CDR3 coding sequence is TGTGCCAGCATTGGGTTTTCTCGTCTCAGCACAGATACGCAGTATTTT.

This chain joins TRBV27 and TRBJ1-1, with a tentative D call TRBD1 (6 bases). With 6 bases removed from V and 1 base from J, the gap between germline ends came to 18 bases. CDR3 size: 16 residues. Germline assignment: CDR1 MNHEY and CDR2 SMNVEV (reference sequence). CDR3 in DNA: TGTGCCAGCAGCATCTCAATACTACAGGGGAACACTGAAGCTTTCTTT. This sequence encodes CASSISILQGNTEAFF.

This chain joins TRBV20-1 and TRBJ2-5; no reliable D call. The ends were cut back, 6 bases at V and 7 bases at J, with 9 bases in the middle. The germline CDR1 and CDR2 sequences are DFQATT and SNEGSKA (reference sequence). The CDR3 totals 10 residues. The CDR3 reads CSAWGRTQYF. The CDR3 DNA is TGCAGTGCCTGGGGTAGGACCCAGTACTTC.

The chain carries TRBV30 and TRBJ1-1; D is perhaps TRBD1 (5 bases). Germline V gives CDR1 GTSNPN, CDR2 SVGIG (reference sequence). V was trimmed by 8 bases and J by 0 bases, leaving 16 bases between them. The CDR3 contains 14 residues. This CDR3 reads CAREDTPLNTEAFF. In DNA form, the CDR3 reads TGTGCCAGGGAGGACACCCCCCTGAACACTGAAGCTTTCTTT.